Presented here are 15 T cell receptor beta chains from one specimen sequenced in a study of cytomegalovirus exposure and HLA in healthy donors. Repertoires were generated with immunoSEQ multiplex PCR, while TCRdb's copy carries only in-frame clones and drops some. Of around 180,000 clones in the sample, 86% are singletons; the top ten hold almost 1.5%. Sequenced: PBMCs. The receptors stem from a woman aged 18-29 years in good health and CMV-seronegative.

The rearrangement joins TRBV27 to TRBJ1-2; D is unclear. Germline V gene sequence: CDR1 MNHEY, CDR2 SMNVEV (reference sequence). V lost 7 bases to trimming and J lost 2 bases, with 17 bases between them. The CDR3 is 15 residues long. The CDR3 DNA follows: TGTGCCAGCACCCTACGGGGTGATTGGAACTATGGCTACACCTTC. Translating gives CASTLRGDWNYGYTF.

This chain uses TRBV18 with TRBJ2-2; D is ambiguous. The germline CDR1 and CDR2 sequences are KGHSH and LQKENI. V lost 1 base and J lost 3, with 9 bases in between. The CDR3 is 15 residues long. The CDR3 nucleotides read TGTGCCAGCTCACCACGCGCGTCGGACACCGGGGAGCTGTTTTTT. Translated, it gives CASSPRASDTGELFF. Filled out from reference TRBV18 and TRBJ2-2, the complete variable domain reads NAGVMQNPRHLVRRRGQEARLRCSPMKGHSHVYWYRQLPEEGLKFMVYLQKENIIDESGMPKERFSAEFPKEGPSILRIQQVVRGDSAAYFCASSPRASDTGELFFGEGSRLTVL.

The V and J genes are TRBV12-5 and TRBJ2-7; 7 bases map to TRBD1. The CDR3 runs 15 residues. V dropped 6 bases and J dropped 4; count of bases not matched to a gene: 12. Germline V gene sequence: CDR1 LGHNT, CDR2 FRNRAP. CDR3 coding DNA: TGTGCTAGTGGCACACCCGGGACAGTGACTTACGAGCAGTACTTC. It encodes CASGTPGTVTYEQYF.

This chain connects TRBV6-4 to TRBJ1-2, with 8 nucleotides matching TRBD1. The J segment lost 3 bases and the V segment lost 7 bases, leaving 22 bases of the junction unmatched. Germline-derived CDR1 and CDR2 are MRHNA and SNTAGT. The CDR3 runs 19 residues. Written as DNA, the CDR3 is TGTGCCAGCAAGTTCTCATCCGGGACAGGCCATCCTACTTACTATGGCTACACCTTC. Its translation is CASKFSSGTGHPTYYGYTF.

The chain uses TRBV6-5 and TRBJ1-1, with TRBD1 matching over 8 bases. J gave up 0 bases and V 2 bases, and 5 bases lay outside the gene matches. This CDR3 comprises 16 residues. In germline, CDR1 is MNHEY, CDR2 SVGAGI. CDR3 DNA sequence: TGTGCCAGCAGTTACGGACAGGGTGGGGTGAACACTGAAGCTTTCTTT. Its translation: CASSYGQGGVNTEAFF.

This clone was observed a single time. This rearrangement joins TRBV7-2 to TRBJ1-5, with TRBD1 as a possible D gene (5 bases). This CDR3 has 16 amino acids. V lost 5 bases, J lost 4 bases, and 18 bases lay in between. Germline V gene sequence: CDR1 SGHTA, CDR2 FQGNSA. CDR3 nucleotide sequence: TGTGCCAGCAGCCTAAATCAGGGCCGGATGAATCAGCCCCAGCATTTT. It yields the protein CASSLNQGRMNQPQHF.

V usage is TRBV11-2 and J usage is TRBJ2-2; D not resolved. CDR1 is SGHAT and CDR2 is FQNNGV in the germline V gene. With 5 bases removed from V and 4 bases from J, the gap between germline ends came to 17 bases. The CDR3 is 16 residues long. The CDR3 region is CASSVEAPRGTGELFF. In DNA, the CDR3 is TGTGCCAGCAGCGTCGAAGCCCCGAGAGGCACCGGGGAGCTGTTTTTT. Combining the CDR3 with reference TRBV11-2 and TRBJ2-2 gives the whole variable domain EAGVAQSPRYKIIEKRQSVAFWCNPISGHATLYWYQQILGQGPKLLIQFQNNGVVDDSQLPKDRFSAERLKGVDSTLKIQPAKLEDSAVYLCASSVEAPRGTGELFFGEGSRLTVL.

This chain links TRBV20-1 with TRBJ1-1, with D tentatively TRBD1 (5 bases). Germline assignment: CDR1 DFQATT and CDR2 SNEGSKA (reference sequence). V was cut by 5 bases and J by 11 bases, with 15 bases left in between. The CDR3 extends over 11 amino acids. The CDR3: CSASVGPRAFF. The CDR3 DNA reads TGCAGTGCTTCCGTGGGGCCCCGGGCTTTCTTT.

This clone was counted between two and nine times. This chain connects TRBV2 to TRBJ2-7, with TRBD2 matching over 9 bases. CDR1 and CDR2 from the germline V gene are SNHLY and FYNNEI. CDR3 size: 13 residues. Trimming removed 4 bases from V and 2 bases from J; junction bases left unmatched: 0. The CDR3 coding sequence is TGTGCCAGCAGTGGCGGGAGGGCCTACGAGCAGTACTTC. The encoded protein is CASSGGRAYEQYF.

The V call is TRBV5-6, the J call TRBJ2-1; the D is unclear. The CDR3 sequence is 15 residues long. V gave up 0 bases and J gave up 2 bases, with 9 bases separating them. Looked up from germline, CDR1 is SGHDT and CDR2 is YYEEEE. The CDR3 DNA sequence: TGTGCCAGCAGCTTGGTGTCGGTAACCTACAATGAGCAGTTCTTC. Its translation is CASSLVSVTYNEQFF.

This chain connects TRBV15 to TRBJ1-5, with a tentative D call TRBD1 (5 bases). Germline V gene sequence: CDR1 LNHNV, CDR2 YYDKDF (reference sequence). The CDR3 is made up of 13 amino acids. Deletions cut 11 bases from V and 3 bases from J, with 14 bases between. CDR3 in amino acids: CAAAGRINQPQHF. Here the CDR3 DNA reads TGTGCCGCGGCGGGACGGATCAATCAGCCCCAGCATTTT.

V gene TRBV6-5 combines with J gene TRBJ2-3; no definite D call. V was clipped by 1 base and J by 4 bases, with 12 bases between them. CDR3 length: 15 amino acids. The V gene's germline CDR1 is MNHEY and CDR2 SVGAGI. For the CDR3, the DNA is TGTGCCAGCAGTTACTGGTCAGGTGTCGCAGATACGCAGTATTTT. As protein: CASSYWSGVADTQYF.

Concerning this clone: The sample contains more than one DNA sequence encoding this CDR3. The chain links TRBV6-5 to TRBJ2-7, with D tentatively TRBD2 (6 bases). V lost 2 bases, J lost 3 bases, and 8 bases lay in between. The length of the CDR3 is 13 residues. Germline V CDR1 and CDR2: MNHEY, SVGAGI. DNA of the CDR3: TGTGCCAGCAGTTACAGGAGGGGCTACGAGCAGTACTTC. It is translated as CASSYRRGYEQYF.

This clone was observed once. The V call is TRBV20-1, the J call TRBJ2-3, with a weak D call TRBD2 (5 bases). The V gene lost 5 bases and the J gene lost 6 bases, with 6 bases spanning the gap. Germline assignment: CDR1 DFQATT and CDR2 SNEGSKA (reference sequence). The CDR3 consists of 10 residues. The CDR3 region is CSAERDTQYF. CDR3 DNA sequence: TGCAGTGCTGAGCGGGATACGCAGTATTTT.

This clone occurred many times. The chain combines TRBV6-1 with TRBJ2-1; 11 bases align to TRBD2. V shed 6 bases, J shed 7 bases, and the junction held 5 bases outside the gene matches. CDR1 and CDR2 (germline): MNHNS, SASEGT. This CDR3 has 14 residues. The CDR3 DNA is TGTGCCAGCAGACTAGCGGGAGTCTGGAATGAGCAGTTCTTC. As protein: CASRLAGVWNEQFF.